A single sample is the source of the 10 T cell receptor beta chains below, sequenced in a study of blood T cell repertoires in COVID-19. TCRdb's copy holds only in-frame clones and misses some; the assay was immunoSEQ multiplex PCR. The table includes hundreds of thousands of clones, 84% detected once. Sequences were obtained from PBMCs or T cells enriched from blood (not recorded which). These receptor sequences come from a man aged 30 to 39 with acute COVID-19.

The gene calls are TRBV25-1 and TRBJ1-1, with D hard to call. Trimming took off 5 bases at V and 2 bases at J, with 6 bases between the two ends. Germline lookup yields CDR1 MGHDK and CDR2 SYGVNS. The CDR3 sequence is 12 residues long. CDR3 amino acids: CASSRRNTEAFF. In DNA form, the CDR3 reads TGTGCCAGCAGTCGTCGTAACACTGAAGCTTTCTTT.

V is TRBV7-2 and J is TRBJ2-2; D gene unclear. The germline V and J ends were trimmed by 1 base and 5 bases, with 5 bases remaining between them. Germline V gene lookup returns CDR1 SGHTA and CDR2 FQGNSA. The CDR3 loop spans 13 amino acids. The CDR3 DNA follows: TGTGCCAGCAGCTTAGTGACTACCGGGGAGCTGTTTTTT. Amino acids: CASSLVTTGELFF.

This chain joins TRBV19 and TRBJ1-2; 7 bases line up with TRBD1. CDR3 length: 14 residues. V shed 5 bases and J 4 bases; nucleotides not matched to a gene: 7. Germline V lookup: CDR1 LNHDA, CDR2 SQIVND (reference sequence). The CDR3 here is CASSGRTGAYGYTF. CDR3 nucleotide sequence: TGTGCCAGTAGTGGACGAACAGGGGCCTATGGCTACACCTTC.

CDR3 amino acids: CAGTPGRRDEKLFF. DNA of the CDR3: TGTGCCGGTACCCCGGGACGGCGGGACGAAAAACTGTTTTTT. This chain connects TRBV6-4 to TRBJ1-4; a weak D match, TRBD1 (5 bases). This CDR3 spans 14 amino acids. The ends were cut back, 11 bases at V and 8 bases at J, with 21 bases in the middle. The V gene's germline CDR1 is MRHNA and CDR2 SNTAGT.

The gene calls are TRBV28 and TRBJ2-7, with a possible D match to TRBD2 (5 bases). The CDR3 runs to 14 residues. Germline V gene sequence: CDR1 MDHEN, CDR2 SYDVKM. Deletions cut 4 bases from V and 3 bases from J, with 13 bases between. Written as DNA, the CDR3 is TGTGCCAGCAGTTCTAGAGGGAATTTCTACGAGCAGTACGTC. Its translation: CASSSRGNFYEQYV.

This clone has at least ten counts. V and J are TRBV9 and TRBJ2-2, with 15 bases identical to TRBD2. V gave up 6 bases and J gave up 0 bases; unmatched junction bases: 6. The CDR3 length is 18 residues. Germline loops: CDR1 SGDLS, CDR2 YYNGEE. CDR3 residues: CASTRTSGRGANTGELFF. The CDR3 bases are TGTGCCAGCACTCGGACTAGCGGGAGGGGGGCGAACACCGGGGAGCTGTTTTTT.

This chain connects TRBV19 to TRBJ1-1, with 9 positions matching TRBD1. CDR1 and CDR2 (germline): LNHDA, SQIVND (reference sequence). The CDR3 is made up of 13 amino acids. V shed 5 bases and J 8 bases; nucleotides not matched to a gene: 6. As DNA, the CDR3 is TGTGCCAGTAGTCCGGGACAGGGAGAAGAAGCTTTCTTT. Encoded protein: CASSPGQGEEAFF.

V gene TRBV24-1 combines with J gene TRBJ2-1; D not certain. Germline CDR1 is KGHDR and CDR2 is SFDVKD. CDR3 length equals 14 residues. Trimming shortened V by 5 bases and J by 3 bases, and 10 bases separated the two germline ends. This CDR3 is CATSADFNYNEQFF. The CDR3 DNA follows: TGTGCCACCAGTGCTGACTTCAACTACAATGAGCAGTTCTTC.

The CDR3 DNA follows: TGTGCCAGCAAAAACGCGGTCGGGGGAGGGCCCTACAATGAGCAGTTCTTC. Translated: CASKNAVGGGPYNEQFF. V gene TRBV27 combines with J gene TRBJ2-1; 7 nucleotides line up with TRBD2. The V gene end was trimmed by 7 bases and the J gene end by 2 bases; junction bases not matched to a gene: 14. CDR1 and CDR2 (germline): MNHEY, SMNVEV (reference sequence). The CDR3 contains 17 residues.

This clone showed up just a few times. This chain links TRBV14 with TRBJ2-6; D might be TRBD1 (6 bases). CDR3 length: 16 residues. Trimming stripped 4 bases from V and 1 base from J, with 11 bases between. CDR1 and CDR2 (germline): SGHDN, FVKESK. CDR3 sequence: CASSRPGQSGANVLTF. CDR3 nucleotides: TGTGCCAGCAGCCGACCTGGACAGTCTGGGGCCAACGTCCTGACTTTC.